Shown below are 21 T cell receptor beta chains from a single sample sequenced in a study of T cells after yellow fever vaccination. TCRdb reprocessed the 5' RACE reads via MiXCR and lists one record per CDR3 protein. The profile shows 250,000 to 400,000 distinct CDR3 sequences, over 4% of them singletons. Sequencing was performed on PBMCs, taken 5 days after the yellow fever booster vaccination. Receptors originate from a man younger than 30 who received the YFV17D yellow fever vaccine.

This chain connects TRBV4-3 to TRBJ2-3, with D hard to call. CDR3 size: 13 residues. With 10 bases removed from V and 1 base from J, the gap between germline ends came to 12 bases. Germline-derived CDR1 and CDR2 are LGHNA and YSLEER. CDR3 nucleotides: TGCGCCAAAAACGGCCGGGGCACAGATACGCAGTATTTT. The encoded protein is CAKNGRGTDTQYF.

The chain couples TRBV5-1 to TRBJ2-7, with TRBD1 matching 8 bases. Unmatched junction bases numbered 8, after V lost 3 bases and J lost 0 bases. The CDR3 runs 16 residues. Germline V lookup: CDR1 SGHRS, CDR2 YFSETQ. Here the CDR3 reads CASSSTDRGPSYEQYF. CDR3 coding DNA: TGCGCCAGCAGCTCGACAGACAGGGGCCCCTCCTACGAGCAGTACTTC. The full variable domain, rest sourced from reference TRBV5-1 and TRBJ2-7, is KAGVTQTPRYLIKTRGQQVTLSCSPISGHRSVSWYQQTPGQGLQFLFEYFSETQRNKGNFPGRFSGRQFSNSRSEMNVSTLELGDSALYLCASSSTDRGPSYEQYFGPGTRLTVT.

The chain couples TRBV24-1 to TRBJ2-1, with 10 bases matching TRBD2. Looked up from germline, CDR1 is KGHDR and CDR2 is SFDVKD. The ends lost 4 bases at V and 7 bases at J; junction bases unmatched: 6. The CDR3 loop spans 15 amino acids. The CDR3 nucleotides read TGTGCCACCAGTGACCTTTTAGCGGGGGGTAATGAGCAGTTCTTC. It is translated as CATSDLLAGGNEQFF.

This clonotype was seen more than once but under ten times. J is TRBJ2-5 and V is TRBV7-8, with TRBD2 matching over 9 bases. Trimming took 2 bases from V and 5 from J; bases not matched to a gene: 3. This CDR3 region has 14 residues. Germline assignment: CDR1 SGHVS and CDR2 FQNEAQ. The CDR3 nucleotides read TGTGCCAGCAGCTTACTAGCGGGGACGGAGACCCAGTACTTC. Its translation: CASSLLAGTETQYF.

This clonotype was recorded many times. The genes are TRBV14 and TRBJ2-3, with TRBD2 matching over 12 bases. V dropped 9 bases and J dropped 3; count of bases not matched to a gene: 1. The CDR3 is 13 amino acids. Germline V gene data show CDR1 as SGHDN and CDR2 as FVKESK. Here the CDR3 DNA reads TGTGCCAGTGGACTAGCGGGGACAGATACGCAGTATTTT. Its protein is CASGLAGTDTQYF.

In nucleotides, the CDR3 is TGCAGTGCTAGGGGTTACACCGGGGAGCTGTTTTTT. Protein product: CSARGYTGELFF. This chain links TRBV20-1 with TRBJ2-2; D uncertain. CDR3 length equals 12 residues. The V gene lost 3 bases and the J gene lost 3 bases, with 5 bases spanning the gap. CDR1 is DFQATT and CDR2 is SNEGSKA in the germline V gene (reference sequence).

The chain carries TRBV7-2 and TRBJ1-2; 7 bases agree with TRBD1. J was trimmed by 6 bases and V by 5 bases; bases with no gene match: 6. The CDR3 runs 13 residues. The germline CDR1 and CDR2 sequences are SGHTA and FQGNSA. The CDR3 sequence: CASSLVGGNGYTF. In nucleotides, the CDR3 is TGTGCCAGCAGCCTTGTAGGGGGCAATGGCTACACCTTC.

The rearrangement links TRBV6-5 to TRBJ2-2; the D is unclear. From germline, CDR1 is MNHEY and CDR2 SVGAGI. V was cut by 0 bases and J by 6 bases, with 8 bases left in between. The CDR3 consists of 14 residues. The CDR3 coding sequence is TGTGCCAGCAGTTACTCGAGTGGCCCCGGGGAGCTGTTTTTT. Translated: CASSYSSGPGELFF.

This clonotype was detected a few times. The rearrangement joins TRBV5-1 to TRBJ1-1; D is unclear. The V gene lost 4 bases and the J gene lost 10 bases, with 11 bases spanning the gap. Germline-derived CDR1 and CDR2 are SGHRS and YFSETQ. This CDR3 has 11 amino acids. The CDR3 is CASSTGFLAFF. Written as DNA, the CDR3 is TGCGCCAGCAGCACCGGCTTCCTAGCTTTCTTT.

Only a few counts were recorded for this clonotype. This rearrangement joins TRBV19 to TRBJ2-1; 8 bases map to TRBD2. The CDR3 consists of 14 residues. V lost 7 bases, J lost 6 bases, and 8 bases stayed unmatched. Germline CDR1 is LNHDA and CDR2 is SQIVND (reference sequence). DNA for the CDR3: TGTGCCAGTACTCGGGGGGGCTTATCCAATGAGCAGTTCTTC. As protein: CASTRGGLSNEQFF.

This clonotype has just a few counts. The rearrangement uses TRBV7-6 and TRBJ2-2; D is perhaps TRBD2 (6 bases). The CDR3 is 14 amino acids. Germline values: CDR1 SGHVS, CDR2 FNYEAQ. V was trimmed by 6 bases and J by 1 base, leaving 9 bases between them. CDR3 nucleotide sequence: TGTGCCAGCAGACGGGACTTGAACACCGGGGAGCTGTTTTTT. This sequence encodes CASRRDLNTGELFF.

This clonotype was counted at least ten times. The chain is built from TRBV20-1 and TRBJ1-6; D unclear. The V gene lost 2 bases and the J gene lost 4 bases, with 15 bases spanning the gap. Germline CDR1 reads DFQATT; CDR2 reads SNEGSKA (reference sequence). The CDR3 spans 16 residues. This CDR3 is CSARRTGQIYNSPLHF. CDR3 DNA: TGCAGTGCTAGAAGGACGGGCCAGATTTATAATTCACCCCTCCACTTT.

CDR3 coding DNA: TGTGCCTGTAGCGGGGCAAGCACAGATACGCAGTATTTT. Amino acids: CACSGASTDTQYF. The rearrangement links TRBV7-3 to TRBJ2-3; 8 bases match TRBD2. CDR1 and CDR2 from the germline V gene are SGHTA and FQGTGA. This CDR3 comprises 13 residues. V dropped 11 bases and J dropped 0; count of bases not matched to a gene: 4.

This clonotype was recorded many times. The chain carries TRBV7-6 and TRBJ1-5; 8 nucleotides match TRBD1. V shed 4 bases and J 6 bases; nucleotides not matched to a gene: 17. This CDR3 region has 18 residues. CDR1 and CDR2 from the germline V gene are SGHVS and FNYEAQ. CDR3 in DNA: TGTGCCAGCAGCTCGGTGCCCATGACAGGGGCTGACACTCAGCCCCAGCATTTT. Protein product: CASSSVPMTGADTQPQHF.

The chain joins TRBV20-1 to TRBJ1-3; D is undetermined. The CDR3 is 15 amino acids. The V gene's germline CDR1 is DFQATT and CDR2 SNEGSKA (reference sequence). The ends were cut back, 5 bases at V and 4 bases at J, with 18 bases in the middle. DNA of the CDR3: TGCAGTGCTTCGACATCGCTTCATGTCGGAAACACCATATATTTT. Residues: CSASTSLHVGNTIYF.

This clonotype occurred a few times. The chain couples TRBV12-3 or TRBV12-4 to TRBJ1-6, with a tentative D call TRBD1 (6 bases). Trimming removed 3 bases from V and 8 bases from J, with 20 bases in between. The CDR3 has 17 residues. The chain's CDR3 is CASSLGLAGELYSPLHF. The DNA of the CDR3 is TGTGCCAGCAGTTTGGGTTTGGCAGGGGAGTTGTATTCACCCCTCCACTTT.

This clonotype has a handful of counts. The CDR3 DNA is TGTGCCAGCGTCGACAGCTCTGGAAACACCATATATTTT. It specifies CASVDSSGNTIYF. The chain links TRBV7-2 to TRBJ1-3, with D maybe TRBD1 (5 bases). Germline V gene lookup returns CDR1 SGHTA and CDR2 FQGNSA. V gave up 8 bases and J gave up 0 bases, with 8 bases separating them. CDR3 size: 13 residues.

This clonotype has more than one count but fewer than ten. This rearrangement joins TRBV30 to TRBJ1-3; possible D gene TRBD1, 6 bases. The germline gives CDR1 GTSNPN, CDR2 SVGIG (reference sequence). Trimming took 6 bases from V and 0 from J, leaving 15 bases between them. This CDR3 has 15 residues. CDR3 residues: CACDKGGFSGNTIYF. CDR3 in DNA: TGTGCCTGCGACAAGGGGGGTTTCTCTGGAAACACCATATATTTT. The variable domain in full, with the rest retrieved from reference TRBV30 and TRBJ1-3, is SQTIHQWPATLVQPVGSPLSLECTVEGTSNPNLYWYRQAAGRGLQLLFYSVGIGQISSEVPQNLSASRPQDRQFILSSKKLLLSDSGFYLCACDKGGFSGNTIYFGEGSWLTVV.

CDR3 sequence: CASSWEGGGNGYTF. CDR3 nucleotide sequence: TGTGCCAGCTCTTGGGAGGGCGGAGGTAATGGCTACACCTTC. The chain recombines TRBV12-3 or TRBV12-4 with TRBJ1-2; D is unclear. This CDR3 contains 14 residues. Trimming took 8 bases from V and 6 from J, leaving 19 bases between them.

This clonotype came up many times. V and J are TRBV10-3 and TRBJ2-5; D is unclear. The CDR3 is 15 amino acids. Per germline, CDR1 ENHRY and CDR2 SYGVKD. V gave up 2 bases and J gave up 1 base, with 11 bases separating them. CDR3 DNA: TGTGCCATCAGTGAGGGTCAACCAAGCCAAGAGACCCAGTACTTC. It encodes CAISEGQPSQETQYF.

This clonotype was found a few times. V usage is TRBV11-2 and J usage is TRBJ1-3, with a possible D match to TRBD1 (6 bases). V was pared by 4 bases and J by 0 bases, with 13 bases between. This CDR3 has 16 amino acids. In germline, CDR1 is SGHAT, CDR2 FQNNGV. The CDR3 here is CASSWGRNPSGNTIYF. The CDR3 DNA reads TGTGCCAGCAGCTGGGGGCGGAATCCCTCTGGAAACACCATATATTTT.